The sequence of this T cell receptor (beta chain) was determined in a study of blood T cell repertoires in COVID-19. Assay used: immunoSEQ multiplex PCR; TCRdb lists only in-frame clones, some missing. The table includes approximately 200,000 clones, roughly 87% detected once. Germline CDR1 is LGHDT and CDR2 is YNNKEL (reference sequence). The CDR3 runs to 17 residues. V lost 1 base to trimming and J lost 5 bases, with 20 bases between them. Only one count was recorded for this clone. The V and J genes are TRBV3-1 (or the pseudogene TRBV3-2) and TRBJ1-2, with a weak D call TRBD1 (5 bases). Sequenced material: peripheral blood. The clonotype originates from a man between 35 and 55 years old with active or convalescent COVID-19. The CDR3 reads CASSQANRLQGRYGYTF. CDR3 nucleotide sequence: TGTGCCAGCAGCCAAGCGAATAGGTTGCAGGGTCGATATGGCTACACCTTC.